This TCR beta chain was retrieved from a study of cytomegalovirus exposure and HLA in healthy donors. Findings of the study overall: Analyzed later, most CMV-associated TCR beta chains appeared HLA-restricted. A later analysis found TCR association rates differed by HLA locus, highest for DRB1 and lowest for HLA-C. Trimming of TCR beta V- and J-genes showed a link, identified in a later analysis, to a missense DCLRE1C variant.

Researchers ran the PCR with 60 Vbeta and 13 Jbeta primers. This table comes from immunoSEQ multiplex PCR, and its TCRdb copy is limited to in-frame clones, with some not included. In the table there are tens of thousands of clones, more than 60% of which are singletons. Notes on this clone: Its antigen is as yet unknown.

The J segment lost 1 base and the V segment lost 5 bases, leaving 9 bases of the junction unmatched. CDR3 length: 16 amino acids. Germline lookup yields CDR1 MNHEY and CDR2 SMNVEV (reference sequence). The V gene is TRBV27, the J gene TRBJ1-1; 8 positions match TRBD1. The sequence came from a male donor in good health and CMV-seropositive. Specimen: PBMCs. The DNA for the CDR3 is TGTGCCAGCAGTCGATGGACAGGGCGGAAGAACACTGAAGCTTTCTTT. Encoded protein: CASSRWTGRKNTEAFF.